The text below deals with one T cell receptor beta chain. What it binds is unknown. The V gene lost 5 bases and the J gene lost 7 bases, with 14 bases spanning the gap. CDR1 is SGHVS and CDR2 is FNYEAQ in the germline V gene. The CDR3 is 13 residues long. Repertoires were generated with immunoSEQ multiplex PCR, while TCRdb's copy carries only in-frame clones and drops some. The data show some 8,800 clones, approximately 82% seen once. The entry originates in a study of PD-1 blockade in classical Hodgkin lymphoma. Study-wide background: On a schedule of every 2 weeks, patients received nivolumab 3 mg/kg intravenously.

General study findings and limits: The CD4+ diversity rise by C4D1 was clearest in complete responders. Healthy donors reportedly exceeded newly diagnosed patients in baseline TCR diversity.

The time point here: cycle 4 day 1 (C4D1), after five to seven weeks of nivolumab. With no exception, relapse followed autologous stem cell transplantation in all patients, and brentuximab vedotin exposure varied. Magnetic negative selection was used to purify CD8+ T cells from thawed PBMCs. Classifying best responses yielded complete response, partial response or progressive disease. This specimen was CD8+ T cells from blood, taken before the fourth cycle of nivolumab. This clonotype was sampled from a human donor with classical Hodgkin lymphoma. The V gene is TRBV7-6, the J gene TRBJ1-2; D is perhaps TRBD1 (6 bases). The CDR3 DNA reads TGTGCCAGCAGCCGCAGGGGTTTTGGTGGCTACACCTTC. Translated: CASSRRGFGGYTF. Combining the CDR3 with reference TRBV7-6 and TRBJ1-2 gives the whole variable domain GAGVSQSPRYKVTKRGQDVALRCDPISGHVSLYWYRQALGQGPEFLTYFNYEAQQDKSGLPNDRFSAERPEGSISTLTIQRTEQRDSAMYRCASSRRGFGGYTFGSGTRLTVV.